Below are 15 T cell receptor beta chains sequenced from a single sample in a study of T cell repertoires in cytomegalovirus infection. TCRdb called the reads again in MiXCR, with one record for every CDR3 protein. The table includes fewer than 550,000 distinct CDR3 sequences, about 17% detected once. Sequences were obtained from CD8+ T cells from PBMCs. The receptors derive from a human donor in good health (CMV status not recorded). Some clones in this sample may be carry-over from other donors' samples.

The rearrangement joins TRBV9 to TRBJ1-3; weak D call: TRBD1 (6 bases). V lost 4 bases to trimming and J lost 4 bases, with 18 bases between them. The CDR3 is made up of 16 amino acids. In germline, CDR1 is SGDLS, CDR2 YYNGEE. CDR3 sequence: CASSTTQGPVGNTIYF. The CDR3 region has the DNA TGTGCCAGCAGCACGACACAGGGTCCGGTGGGAAACACCATATATTTT.

In its sample, this clonotype was seen a few times. The CDR3 DNA is TGTGCCAGCAGTCTCAGATCTAACTATGGCTACACCTTC. This encodes CASSLRSNYGYTF. The chain joins TRBV6-2 or TRBV6-3 to TRBJ1-2; no reliable D call. CDR1 is MNHEY, CDR2 SVGEGT, per germline. V was clipped by 5 bases and J by 0 bases, with 7 bases between them. This CDR3 has 13 residues.

This clonotype has ten or more counts. This chain links TRBV7-2 with TRBJ2-1; 12 nucleotides match TRBD2. The CDR3 is 17 amino acids. Germline loops: CDR1 SGHTA, CDR2 FQGNSA. V was pared by 5 bases and J by 7 bases, with 12 bases of the junction left unmatched. The CDR3 region is CASSPFASGRGRNEQFF. CDR3 nucleotides: TGTGCCAGCAGCCCCTTTGCTAGCGGGAGGGGCAGGAATGAGCAGTTCTTC.

This chain links TRBV5-1 with TRBJ2-1; 14 bases map to TRBD2. The CDR3 totals 15 residues. V shed 4 bases, J shed 8 bases, and the junction held 5 bases outside the gene matches. Per germline, CDR1 SGHRS and CDR2 YFSETQ. The DNA of the CDR3 is TGCGCCAGCAGCCTGACTAGCGGGAGGGGGGATGAGCAGTTCTTC. Its protein product is CASSLTSGRGDEQFF.

The table lists this clonotype with many counts. The chain uses TRBV11-2 and TRBJ1-1; possibly TRBD1 for D (5 bases). The V end lost 2 bases, the J end lost 5 bases, and 12 bases lay between the germline ends. The CDR3 runs to 14 residues. The germline CDR1 and CDR2 sequences are SGHAT and FQNNGV. DNA of the CDR3: TGTGCCAGCAGCTTATATCGGGGGAGGACTGAAGCTTTCTTT. Translated, it gives CASSLYRGRTEAFF.

This clonotype has only a few counts. The CDR3, as DNA: TGTGCCAGCAGCGGGGCCCTTAGCGAGCAGTACTTC. Translating gives CASSGALSEQYF. This chain joins TRBV27 and TRBJ2-7; the D call may be TRBD1 or TRBD2 (5 bases each). This CDR3 spans 12 amino acids. The V end was cut by 6 bases, the J end by 6 bases, with 12 bases between. Germline loops: CDR1 MNHEY, CDR2 SMNVEV (reference sequence).

Details on this clonotype: This could be a read error, since a much larger clone is one nucleotide away. V usage is TRBV7-4 and J usage is TRBJ2-2; either TRBD1 or TRBD2 may fit D (5 bases each). The CDR3 extends over 15 amino acids. Trimming took off 5 bases at V and 6 bases at J, with 16 bases between the two ends. Germline V CDR1 and CDR2: SGHVT, SQSDAQ. The CDR3 DNA follows: TGTGCCAGCAGCGCCTTTTACGGGGACGCCGGGGAGCTGTTTTTT. Encoded protein: CASSAFYGDAGELFF.

This clonotype appeared a few times. V is TRBV20-1 and J is TRBJ2-6; D gene unclear. Trimming left V 1 base short and J 0 bases short, with 10 bases between. The CDR3 totals 16 residues. In germline, CDR1 is DFQATT, CDR2 SNEGSKA (reference sequence). CDR3 sequence: CSARGGSSSGANVLTF. In DNA form, the CDR3 reads TGCAGTGCTAGAGGCGGTTCGAGCTCTGGGGCCAACGTCCTGACTTTC.

This clonotype appeared many times. The chain carries TRBV27 and TRBJ1-6; D is possibly TRBD1 (6 bases). V gave up 3 bases and J gave up 9 bases, with 15 bases separating them. CDR1 and CDR2 from the germline V gene are MNHEY and SMNVEV (reference sequence). The CDR3 has 15 residues. In DNA, the CDR3 is TGTGCCAGCAGTTTCTCCAGGGGTGTTAGTTCACCCCTCCACTTT. It yields the protein CASSFSRGVSSPLHF.

The gene calls are TRBV7-9 and TRBJ2-2, with D unclear. Germline CDR1 SEHNR, CDR2 FQNEAQ (reference sequence). The length of the CDR3 is 15 residues. V was trimmed by 0 bases and J by 0 bases, leaving 5 bases between them. DNA for the CDR3: TGTGCCAGCAGCTTAGCCACAGCGAACACCGGGGAGCTGTTTTTT. Translated, it gives CASSLATANTGELFF.

The V call is TRBV6-6, the J call TRBJ1-1; D uncertain. The CDR3 totals 12 residues. V was shortened by 8 bases and J by 3 bases, with 10 bases between the two germline ends. CDR1 is MNHNY, CDR2 SVGAGI, per germline (reference sequence). CDR3 in DNA: TGTGCCAGCGGGAGCAGTTACACTGAAGCTTTCTTT. Its translation is CASGSSYTEAFF.

The chain couples TRBV5-4 to TRBJ2-1, with 7 bases matching TRBD2. Unmatched junction bases numbered 6, after V lost 3 bases and J lost 0 bases. From germline, CDR1 is SGHNT and CDR2 YYREEE (reference sequence). The CDR3 runs to 16 residues. The CDR3 nucleotides are TGTGCCAGCAGCTCCTCAGCGGGGAGCTCCTACAATGAGCAGTTCTTC. This gives the protein CASSSSAGSSYNEQFF.

This clonotype was counted between two and nine times. The chain employs TRBV25-1 and TRBJ1-3; D not resolved. The germline CDR1 and CDR2 sequences are MGHDK and SYGVNS. The CDR3 loop spans 15 amino acids. V lost 1 base and J 0 bases, leaving 7 bases between the germline ends. CDR3 amino acids: CASSESRVSGNTIYF. DNA for the CDR3: TGTGCCAGCAGTGAATCTCGGGTCTCTGGAAACACCATATATTTT. Full variable domain (outside the CDR3, taken from reference TRBV25-1 and TRBJ1-3): EADIYQTPRYLVIGTGKKITLECSQTMGHDKMYWYQQDPGMELHLIHYSYGVNSTEKGDLSSESTVSRIRTEHFPLTLESARPSHTSQYLCASSESRVSGNTIYFGEGSWLTVV.

The table lists this clonotype with a few counts. The rearrangement joins TRBV29-1 to TRBJ2-3; D may be TRBD2 (6 bases). CDR3 length: 13 amino acids. CDR1 is SQVTM, CDR2 ANQGSEA, per germline. V shed 5 bases and J shed 0 bases, with 9 bases lying between them. Written as DNA, the CDR3 is TGCAGCGTTAGCGGGTCTAGCACAGATACGCAGTATTTT. Amino acids: CSVSGSSTDTQYF.

This clonotype has only a few counts. This chain uses TRBV5-4 with TRBJ1-4; D might be TRBD1 (5 bases). This CDR3 has 18 amino acids. V gave up 0 bases and J gave up 3 bases, with 18 bases separating them. Germline CDR1 is SGHNT and CDR2 is YYREEE (reference sequence). CDR3 protein: CASSLVPVGEGPNEKLFF. As DNA, the CDR3 is TGTGCCAGCAGCTTGGTTCCGGTGGGTGAGGGGCCTAATGAAAAACTGTTTTTT.